This entry features one TCR beta chain sequence. How the authors handled the data: Quantification of nucleated cells was approximated via reference gene primer amplification. The protocol was immunoSEQ multiplex PCR, while the TCRdb copy is restricted to in-frame clones and leaves out a portion. V, J and clone size reflect that table, while D and trimming were determined from the DNA. This sample yields about 180,000 clones, of which approximately 90% are seen a single time; roughly an eighth belongs to the top ten. The sample is drawn from a study of blood T cell repertoires in COVID-19. The CDR3 consists of 13 residues. Germline values: CDR1 SGHRS, CDR2 YFSETQ. Between the trimmed V and J ends, which lost 4 bases and 1 base, there was a span of 8 bases.

The V call is TRBV5-1, the J call TRBJ1-1; D gene uncertain. The receptor was isolated from a woman between 70 and 85 years old with COVID-19, enrolled during active disease. Sequences were obtained from peripheral blood. This CDR3 is CASSQRQNTEAFF. CDR3 DNA sequence: TGCGCCAGCAGCCAACGACAGAACACTGAAGCTTTCTTT.